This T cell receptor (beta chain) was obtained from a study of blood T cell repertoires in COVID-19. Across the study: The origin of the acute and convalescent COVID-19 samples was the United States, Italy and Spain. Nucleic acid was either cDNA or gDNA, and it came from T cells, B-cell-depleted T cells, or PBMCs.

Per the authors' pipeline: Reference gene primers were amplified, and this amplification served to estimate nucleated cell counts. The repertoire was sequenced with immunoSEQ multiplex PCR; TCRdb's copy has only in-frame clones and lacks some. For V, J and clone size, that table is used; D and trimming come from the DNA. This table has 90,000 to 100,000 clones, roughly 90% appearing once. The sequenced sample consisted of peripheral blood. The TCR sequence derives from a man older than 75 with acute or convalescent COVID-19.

CDR3 coding DNA: TGTGCCAGCAGCTTAGCCAGGGGACCTAATGAAAAACTGTTTTTT. This encodes CASSLARGPNEKLFF. The chain is built from TRBV7-9 and TRBJ1-4, with D perhaps matching TRBD1 (6 bases). The germline V gene encodes CDR1 SEHNR and CDR2 FQNEAQ (reference sequence). This CDR3 has 15 residues. V lost 0 bases and J 3 bases, leaving 8 bases between the germline ends.